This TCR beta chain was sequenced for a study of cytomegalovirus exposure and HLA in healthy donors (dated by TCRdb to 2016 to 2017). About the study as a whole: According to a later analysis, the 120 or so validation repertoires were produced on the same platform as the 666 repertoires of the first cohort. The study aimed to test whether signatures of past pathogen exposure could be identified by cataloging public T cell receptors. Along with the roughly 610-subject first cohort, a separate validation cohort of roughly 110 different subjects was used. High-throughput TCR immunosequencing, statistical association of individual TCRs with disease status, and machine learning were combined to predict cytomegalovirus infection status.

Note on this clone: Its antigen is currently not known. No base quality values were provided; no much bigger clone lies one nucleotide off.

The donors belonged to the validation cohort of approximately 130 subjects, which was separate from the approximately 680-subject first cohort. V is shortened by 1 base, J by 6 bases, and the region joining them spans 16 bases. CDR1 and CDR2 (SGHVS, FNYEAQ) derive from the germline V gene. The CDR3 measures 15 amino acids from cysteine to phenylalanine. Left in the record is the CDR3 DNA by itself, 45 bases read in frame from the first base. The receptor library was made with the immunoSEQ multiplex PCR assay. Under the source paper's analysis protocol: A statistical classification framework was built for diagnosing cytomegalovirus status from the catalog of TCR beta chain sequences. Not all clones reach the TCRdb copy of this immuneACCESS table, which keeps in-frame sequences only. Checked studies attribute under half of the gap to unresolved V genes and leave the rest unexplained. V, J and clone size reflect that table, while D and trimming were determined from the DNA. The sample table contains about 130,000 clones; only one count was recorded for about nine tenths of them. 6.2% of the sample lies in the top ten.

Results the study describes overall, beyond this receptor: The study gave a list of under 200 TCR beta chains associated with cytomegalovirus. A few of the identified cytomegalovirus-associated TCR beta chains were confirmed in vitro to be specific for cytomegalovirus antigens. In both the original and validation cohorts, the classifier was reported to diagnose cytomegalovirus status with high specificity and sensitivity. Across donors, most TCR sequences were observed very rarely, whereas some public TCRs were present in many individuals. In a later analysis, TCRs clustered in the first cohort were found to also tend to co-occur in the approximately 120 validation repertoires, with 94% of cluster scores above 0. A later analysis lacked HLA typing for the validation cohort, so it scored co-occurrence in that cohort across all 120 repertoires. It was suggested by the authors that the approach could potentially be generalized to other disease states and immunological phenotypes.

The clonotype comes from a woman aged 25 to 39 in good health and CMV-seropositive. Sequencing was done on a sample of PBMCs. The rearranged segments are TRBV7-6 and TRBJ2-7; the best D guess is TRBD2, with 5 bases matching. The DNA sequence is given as TGTGCCAGCAGCTTAGGGGTTGGACTCTCGGGCGAGCAGTACTTC. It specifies CASSLGVGLSGEQYF.